The source of this TCR beta chain is a study of blood T cell repertoires in COVID-19. Under the authors' procedure: Estimation of nucleated cell counts was performed using reference gene primer amplification. Data came from immunoSEQ multiplex PCR; TCRdb stores just in-frame clones and leaves some out. That table gives V, J and clone size, and the DNA gave D and trimming. The sample consists of 250,000 or so clones, 90% of them appearing once. Individuals aged about 18 to 90 years were recruited from roughly 22 US areas. Cohorts were determined from participant-reported clinical history. Germline V gene sequence: CDR1 LGHDT, CDR2 YNNKEL (reference sequence). The V end lost 3 bases, the J end lost 4 bases, and 19 bases lay between the germline ends. The CDR3 is 18 residues long.

The origin of this receptor is a woman aged 30 to 39 with acute COVID-19. The material sequenced was PBMCs or T cells enriched from blood (not recorded which). The chain employs TRBV3-1 (or the pseudogene TRBV3-2) and TRBJ2-6; TRBD1 might be the D (6 bases). The CDR3 DNA follows: TGTGCCAGCAGCCAGGATGCAACAGGGTTCTCCGGGGCCAACGTCCTGACTTTC. It encodes CASSQDATGFSGANVLTF.